The T cell receptor beta chain under discussion was sequenced for a study of T cell repertoires in cytomegalovirus infection. TCRdb re-derived calls from the reads in MiXCR, one entry per CDR3 protein. Of 60,000 to 85,000 distinct CDR3 sequences in the sample, 20% to 25% are singletons; the top ten hold around 77%. The table lists this clonotype with a few counts. Its cognate antigen is unknown. Findings of the study overall: Predominance within the ex vivo response was attributable to HLA-C-restricted CMV-specific TCR beta clonotypes.

Trimming took off 1 base at V and 5 bases at J, with 9 bases between the two ends. Germline V CDR1 and CDR2: LNHDA, SQIVND (reference sequence). The CDR3 is made up of 14 amino acids. This chain connects TRBV19 to TRBJ2-1; D tentatively reads TRBD1 or TRBD2 (5 bases each). This TCR came from a human donor in good health (CMV status not recorded). Some clones in this sample may be carry-over from other donors' samples. Material for sequencing was PBMCs, sequenced either directly or after in vitro stimulation (not recorded which). Written as DNA, the CDR3 is TGTGCCAGTAGTATAGGGGGGACGGACAATGAGCAGTTCTTC. This sequence encodes CASSIGGTDNEQFF.